These T cell receptor beta chains were read from a single sample in a study of CD8 T cells in Susac syndrome. TCRdb re-derived calls from the immunoSEQ multiplex PCR reads in MiXCR, one entry per CDR3 protein. Here the sample spans approximately 130,000 distinct CDR3 sequences, 91% being singletons. The sequenced sample consisted of CD8+ T cells from PBMCs. The receptors shown here come from a human donor with multiple sclerosis. CDR3s include the opening cysteine and the closing phenylalanine or tryptophan. Each record gives: D gene, V gene, CDR3 length, J gene, clone size, CDR3 protein, CDR3 DNA. D genes are given only for firm matches. Not all rows give a size; the values are once, few, many and, for expanded clones, a class.

D: .; V: TRBV5-4; length: 11; J: TRBJ1-2; size: .; CDR3: CASSLRDGYTF; DNA: TGTGCCAGCAGCTTGCGGGATGGCTACACCTTC
D: .; V: TRBV12-3/TRBV12-4; length: 13; J: TRBJ2-7; size: once; CDR3: CASSPAARYEQYF; DNA: TGTGCCAGCAGTCCTGCCGCGCGGTACGAGCAGTACTTC
D: .; V: TRBV28; length: 14; J: TRBJ2-2; size: once; CDR3: CASSLWQSTGELFF; DNA: TGTGCCAGCAGTTTATGGCAGTCCACCGGGGAGCTGTTTTTT
D: .; V: TRBV4-1; length: 16; J: TRBJ1-2; size: few; CDR3: CASSQDGLGPTHGYTF; DNA: TGCGCCAGCAGCCAAGATGGGTTGGGGCCTACCCATGGCTACACCTTC
D: .; V: TRBV15; length: 14; J: TRBJ2-5; size: .; CDR3: CATSSGVDQETQYF; DNA: TGTGCCACGTCCTCTGGAGTGGATCAAGAGACCCAGTACTTC
D: TRBD1; V: TRBV29-1; length: 14; J: TRBJ2-2; size: .; CDR3: CSADPGTGVGELFF; DNA: TGCAGCGCCGACCCCGGGACAGGGGTCGGGGAGCTGTTTTTT
D: .; V: TRBV7-9; length: 11; J: TRBJ2-2; size: .; CDR3: CASSSPDGLFF; DNA: TGTGCCAGCAGCTCACCCGACGGGCTGTTTTTT
D: .; V: TRBV7-9; length: 13; J: TRBJ2-1; size: .; CDR3: CASRSPGDNEQFF; DNA: TGTGCCAGCAGATCCCCGGGGGACAATGAGCAGTTCTTC
D: TRBD2; V: TRBV28; length: 19; J: TRBJ2-1; size: .; CDR3: CASSFPPTSGSQSYNEQFF; DNA: TGTGCCAGCAGTTTCCCTCCGACTAGCGGGAGTCAATCCTACAATGAGCAGTTCTTC
D: TRBD1; V: TRBV29-1; length: 13; J: TRBJ1-1; size: once; CDR3: CSVGGTGETEAFF; DNA: TGCAGCGTTGGTGGGACAGGGGAAACTGAAGCTTTCTTT
D: .; V: TRBV19; length: 15; J: TRBJ2-2; size: .; CDR3: CASELAQGGTGELFF; DNA: TGTGCCAGCGAACTCGCCCAGGGGGGGACCGGGGAGCTGTTTTTT
D: .; V: TRBV5-1; length: 15; J: TRBJ2-1; size: .; CDR3: CASEQGTSIYNEQFF; DNA: TGCGCCAGCGAACAGGGGACTTCTATTTACAATGAGCAGTTCTTC